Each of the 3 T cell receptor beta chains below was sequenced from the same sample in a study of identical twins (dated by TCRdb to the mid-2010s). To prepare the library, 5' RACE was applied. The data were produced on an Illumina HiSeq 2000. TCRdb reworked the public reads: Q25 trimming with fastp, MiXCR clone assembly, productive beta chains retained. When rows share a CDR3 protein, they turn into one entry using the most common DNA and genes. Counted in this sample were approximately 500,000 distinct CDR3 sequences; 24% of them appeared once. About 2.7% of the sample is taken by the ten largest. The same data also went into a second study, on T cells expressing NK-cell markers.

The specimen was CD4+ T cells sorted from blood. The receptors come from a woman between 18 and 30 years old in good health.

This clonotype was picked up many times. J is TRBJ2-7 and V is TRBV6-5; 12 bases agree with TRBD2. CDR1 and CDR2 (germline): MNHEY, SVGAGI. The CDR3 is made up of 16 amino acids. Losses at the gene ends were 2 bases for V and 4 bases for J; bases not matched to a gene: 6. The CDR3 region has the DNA TGTGCCAGCAGTTACCCCCTAGCGGGGGGGACGTACGAGCAGTACTTC. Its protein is CASSYPLAGGTYEQYF.

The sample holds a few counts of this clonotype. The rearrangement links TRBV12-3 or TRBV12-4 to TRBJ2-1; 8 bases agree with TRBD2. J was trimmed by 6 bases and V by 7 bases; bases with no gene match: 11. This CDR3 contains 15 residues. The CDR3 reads CASTFGGALGNEQFF. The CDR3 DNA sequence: TGTGCCAGCACTTTCGGGGGGGCTCTGGGCAATGAGCAGTTCTTC.

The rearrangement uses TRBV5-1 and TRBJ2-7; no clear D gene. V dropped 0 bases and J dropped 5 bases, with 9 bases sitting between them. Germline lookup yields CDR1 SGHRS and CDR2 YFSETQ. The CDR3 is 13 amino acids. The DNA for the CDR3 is TGCGCCAGCAGCTTGGTGGGTCCCGACGAGCAGTACTTC. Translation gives CASSLVGPDEQYF.